Listed here are 18 T cell receptor beta chains from one sample, sequenced in a study of cytomegalovirus exposure and HLA in healthy donors. PCR amplification relied on 60 Vbeta primers (plus 13 Jbeta primers). This table comes from immunoSEQ multiplex PCR, and its TCRdb copy is limited to in-frame clones, with some not included. The repertoire holds about 160,000 clones, roughly 82% seen once, with about 10% in the top ten. Sequencing was performed on PBMCs. These receptors all stem from a man aged 45 to 65 in good health and CMV-seropositive.

Comments on this clone: The junction and the germline gene differ at one end; a read error may be behind it. The rearrangement joins TRBV7-7 to TRBJ2-3; 7 nucleotides align to TRBD1. The CDR3 extends over 13 amino acids. The V gene's germline CDR1 is SSHAT and CDR2 FNYEAQ (reference sequence). CDR3 DNA: TGTGCTAGCAGCTTCGACAGGGCAGATACGCAGTATTTT. Amino acids: CASSFDRADTQYF.

In this sample, this clone turned up many times. V gene TRBV5-6 combines with J gene TRBJ2-7; 8 bases fit TRBD2. CDR3 length: 12 residues. The V segment lost 0 bases and the J segment 9 bases; nucleotides outside the gene matches: 2. CDR1 and CDR2 (germline): SGHDT, YYEEEE. The CDR3 bases are TGTGCCAGCAGCTTGGCCGGGGGGGTGCAGTACTTC. This gives the protein CASSLAGGVQYF.

The chain combines TRBV19 with TRBJ1-1; 9 bases are a match to TRBD1. Trimming removed 5 bases from V and 3 bases from J; junction bases left unmatched: 10. The CDR3 has 16 residues. Germline-derived CDR1 and CDR2 are LNHDA and SQIVND (reference sequence). CDR3 DNA sequence: TGTGCCAGTAGTCCGCCGGGACAGGGATGGGACACTGAAGCTTTCTTT. This codes for CASSPPGQGWDTEAFF.

V and J are TRBV19 and TRBJ1-1; TRBD1 aligns across 8 bases. CDR1 and CDR2 (germline): LNHDA, SQIVND (reference sequence). The CDR3 totals 15 residues. V lost 4 bases to trimming and J lost 3 bases; unmatched junction nucleotides: 7. The CDR3 DNA is TGTGCCAGTAGTACGACAGGGGTGGGCTACACTGAAGCTTTCTTT. It codes for CASSTTGVGYTEAFF.

CDR3 in DNA: TGTGCCAGCGTACGGGGCACTGAAGCTTTCTTT. As protein: CASVRGTEAFF. The chain is built from TRBV6-6 and TRBJ1-1; D gene unclear. The V gene's germline CDR1 is MNHNY and CDR2 SVGAGI (reference sequence). The CDR3 runs to 11 residues. Trimming shortened V by 8 bases and J by 4 bases, and 8 bases separated the two germline ends.

The chain recombines TRBV6-5 with TRBJ1-1; D gene uncertain. The CDR3 length is 15 residues. V lost 0 bases and J lost 0, with 8 bases in between. CDR1 MNHEY and CDR2 SVGAGI come from the germline V gene. CDR3 sequence reads: CASSYSFEVNTEAFF. In DNA form, the CDR3 reads TGTGCCAGCAGTTACTCGTTTGAGGTGAACACTGAAGCTTTCTTT.

This clone was counted a few times. The gene calls are TRBV4-3 and TRBJ1-2; no clear D. The CDR3 runs 15 residues. Trimming stripped 2 bases from V and 4 bases from J, with 14 bases between. The germline CDR1 and CDR2 sequences are LGHNA and YSLEER. The DNA of the CDR3 is TGCGCCAGCAGCCAACTCCATTCGACAATCTATGGCTACACCTTC. This sequence encodes CASSQLHSTIYGYTF.

This chain links TRBV28 with TRBJ1-3; 9 bases are a match to TRBD1. Germline assignment: CDR1 MDHEN and CDR2 SYDVKM. The CDR3 has 14 residues. V gave up 5 bases and J gave up 8 bases; unmatched junction bases: 7. The CDR3: CASSAGQGRYTIYF. The CDR3 bases are TGTGCCAGCAGTGCCGGACAGGGGAGGTACACCATATATTTT.

This chain connects TRBV9 to TRBJ2-3, with 11 positions matching TRBD2. The CDR3 has 15 residues. CDR1 is SGDLS, CDR2 YYNGEE, per germline. V was clipped by 6 bases and J by 2 bases; unmatched bases: 5. The CDR3 sequence is CASNLAGGSTDTQYF. Written as DNA, the CDR3 is TGTGCCAGCAACCTAGCGGGGGGTTCCACAGATACGCAGTATTTT.

The gene calls are TRBV13 and TRBJ2-1; 12 bases are a match to TRBD2. CDR3 length: 15 residues. After removal of 5 bases from V and 6 bases from J, the junction contained 5 bases not matched to a gene. CDR1 PRHDT and CDR2 FYEKMQ come from the germline V gene (reference sequence). CDR3 sequence: CASSRGTSGPNEQFF. The CDR3 DNA sequence: TGTGCCAGCAGCCGGGGGACTAGCGGGCCCAATGAGCAGTTCTTC.

This clone was recorded only once. The rearrangement uses TRBV5-8 and TRBJ1-1, with D hard to call. Germline values: CDR1 SGHTS, CDR2 YDEGEE. The CDR3 spans 12 residues. V lost 4 bases, J lost 3 bases, and 7 bases lay in between. The CDR3 DNA is TGTGCCAGCAGCCGGGGTTACACTGAAGCTTTCTTT. This codes for CASSRGYTEAFF. Filled out from reference TRBV5-8 and TRBJ1-1, the complete variable domain reads EAGVTQSPTHLIKTRGQQATLRCSPISGHTSVYWYQQALGLGLQFLLWYDEGEERNRGNFPPRFSGRQFPNYSSELNVNALELEDSALYLCASSRGYTEAFFGQGTRLTVV.

The V and J genes are TRBV7-9 and TRBJ1-4; 7 bases are a match to TRBD1. Trimming took 2 bases from V and 8 from J; bases not matched to a gene: 5. CDR1 is SEHNR, CDR2 FQNEAQ, per germline (reference sequence). The length of the CDR3 is 14 residues. The chain's CDR3 is CASSLQGEREKLFF. DNA for the CDR3: TGTGCCAGCAGCTTACAGGGGGAAAGGGAAAAACTGTTTTTT.

The genes are TRBV29-1 and TRBJ1-5; D may be TRBD1 (5 bases). This CDR3 has 15 amino acids. Germline CDR1 reads SQVTM; CDR2 reads ANQGSEA. V lost 4 bases and J lost 0, with 13 bases in between. In nucleotides, the CDR3 is TGCAGCGTTGCGGGGGAGTCCGATAGCAATCAGCCCCAGCATTTT. Amino acid sequence: CSVAGESDSNQPQHF.

The J gene is TRBJ1-2, the V gene TRBV11-2; TRBD1 agrees at 7 bases. The CDR3 has 14 residues. Per germline, CDR1 SGHAT and CDR2 FQNNGV. With 1 base clipped from V and 6 bases from J, the junction kept 5 bases outside the gene matches. CDR3 loop: CASSLGQGGDGYTF. The CDR3 bases are TGTGCCAGCAGCTTAGGACAGGGAGGTGATGGCTACACCTTC.

The chain recombines TRBV29-1 with TRBJ2-2, with 10 bases lining up with TRBD2. V lost 4 bases, J lost 1 base, and 6 bases stayed unmatched. Looked up from germline, CDR1 is SQVTM and CDR2 is ANQGSEA. The CDR3 runs to 16 residues. DNA of the CDR3: TGCAGCGTTGGCACAGGACTAGCGGTGAACACCGGGGAGCTGTTTTTT. Protein sequence: CSVGTGLAVNTGELFF.

The rearrangement joins TRBV7-9 to TRBJ1-1; 9 bases are shared with TRBD1. V lost 5 bases and J lost 0; bases outside the gene matches: 4. This CDR3 spans 15 amino acids. CDR1 and CDR2 from the germline V gene are SEHNR and FQNEAQ (reference sequence). The CDR3 loop is CASSPYRGLNTEAFF. The DNA of the CDR3 is TGTGCCAGCAGCCCATACAGGGGGCTGAACACTGAAGCTTTCTTT.

V usage is TRBV19 and J usage is TRBJ1-6; D uncertain. The length of the CDR3 is 14 residues. Germline lookup yields CDR1 LNHDA and CDR2 SQIVND (reference sequence). Trimming took off 1 base at V and 6 bases at J, with 7 bases between the two ends. The CDR3 sequence is CASSIGQVNSPLHF. The CDR3 coding sequence is TGTGCCAGTAGTATAGGGCAGGTTAATTCACCCCTCCACTTT.

The rearrangement joins TRBV28 to TRBJ1-1; no clear D. CDR1 is MDHEN, CDR2 SYDVKM, per germline. The CDR3 contains 14 residues. The germline V and J ends were trimmed by 1 base and 2 bases, with 8 bases remaining between them. The chain's CDR3 is CASSLSEHNTEAFF. The CDR3 bases are TGTGCCAGCAGTTTATCCGAACACAACACTGAAGCTTTCTTT. The whole variable domain, filled in from reference TRBV28 and TRBJ1-1, reads DVKVTQSSRYLVKRTGEKVFLECVQDMDHENMFWYRQDPGLGLRLIYFSYDVKMKEKGDIPEGYSVSREKKERFSLILESASTNQTSMYLCASSLSEHNTEAFFGQGTRLTVV.